This T cell receptor (beta chain) was retrieved from a study of blood T cell repertoires in COVID-19. Whole-study context: The cDNA or gDNA used as material had been derived from T cells, B-cell-depleted T cells, or PBMCs.

In the study's own analysis: Amplification of reference gene primers provided the estimated nucleated cell counts. Generated by immunoSEQ multiplex PCR, the TCRdb table keeps only in-frame clones and is missing some. That table supplies the V and J calls and clone size; D and trimming were determined from the DNA. The repertoire has about 170,000 clones, 79% of them found once; the top ten carry 15% to 20%. Participants were aged 18 to 89 years, lived in around 25 US areas, and enrolled virtually. The ends lost 4 bases at V and 3 bases at J; junction bases unmatched: 7. The germline V gene has CDR1 SGHTA and CDR2 FQGNSA. This CDR3 comprises 15 residues.

Sequenced material: PBMCs or T cells enriched from blood (not recorded which). The chain couples TRBV7-2 to TRBJ2-7, with 9 bases identical to TRBD2. The receptor's source is a woman between 65 and 79 years old in a cohort exposed to, infected with or recovered from COVID-19 (not recorded which). As DNA, the CDR3 is TGTGCCAGCAGCTGGGGGATAGCGGGAGTCTACGAGCAGTACTTC. Translated, it gives CASSWGIAGVYEQYF. Filled out from reference TRBV7-2 and TRBJ2-7, the complete variable domain reads GAGVSQSPSNKVTEKGKDVELRCDPISGHTALYWYRQSLGQGLEFLIYFQGNSAPDKSGLPSDRFSAERTGGSVSTLTIQRTQQEDSAVYLCASSWGIAGVYEQYFGPGTRLTVT.